This TCR beta chain comes out of a study of blood T cells in healthy people across ages (dated by TCRdb to 2013 to 2016). For the study in its entirety: In model experiments, template switching captured about one uniquely barcoded TCR beta cDNA molecule for every two T cells. The study measured age-related changes in TCR beta repertoire diversity using deep sequencing normalized with unique cDNA molecular identifiers. Donors of different ages were randomly distributed across sequencing lanes to avoid experimental bias. The donors were divided into four age groups: young (average about 16 years), middle-aged (about 41), aged (around 59) and long-lived (around 87). Two additional independent replicas of 1 million unique cDNA reads from the same blood draw were analyzed for two donors (one aged 18 to 29 and one aged 80 or older). Study-wide conclusions, independent of this receptor: Compared with the aged group, the long-lived group had more naive CD4+ T cells, fewer expanded clones and increased TCR diversity, a pattern suggesting age selection. Bulk unsorted PBMC profiling prevented conclusive comparison of naive and antigen-experienced compartments. Estimates of total diversity from one million sequenced T cells were regarded as lower bounds and underestimates. There was a strong correlation between observed TCR beta diversity and the percentage of naive T cells measured by flow cytometry. The CMV infection status of donors was not known, potentially confounding age-related changes in expanded clonotypes. Observed TCR beta diversity per million T cells fell roughly linearly with age, and a significant reduction was already apparent by age around 36.

Systemically healthy Caucasian individuals from Russia, roughly 40 in total and aged roughly 6 to 100 years, were included as donors. About 9.1 milliliters of peripheral blood were collected from each donor into EDTA-treated Vacutainer tubes. Ficoll-Paque density-gradient centrifugation was used to isolate PBMCs, with at least 6 million obtained per sample. Trizol reagent was used to extract total RNA from PBMCs, with at least 6 micrograms per sample. The percentages of naive CD45RAhigh/CD27high T cells were determined by flow cytometry on a PBMC aliquot from every donor. Libraries were built with 5' RACE. Instrument used: Illumina HiSeq 2500. A second PCR of roughly 6 to 11 cycles was run with a J-beta primer mix and a sample-barcoded 5' primer. A unique molecular identifier was introduced onto each TCR beta cDNA molecule by a template-switch 5' adaptor carrying 12 random nucleotides. At least 2.5 million CDR3-containing paired-end reads were obtained from each sample. First-strand cDNA was synthesized from all RNA with the Mint cDNA synthesis kit, primed by a TRBC-specific oligonucleotide. Following uracil-DNA glycosylase treatment, all cDNA underwent a first 18-cycle PCR with the universal primers M1SS and BC2_uni_R. In the source study's methods: For normalization, 1 million high-quality reads were randomly selected from each sample, with every read carrying a distinct molecular identifier. Reads with shared molecular identifiers were discarded instead of being binned into consensus sequences. MiTCR, run with a Q25 quality threshold and the strictest error-elimination algorithm, handled CDR3 identification, clonotype clustering and error correction. A nonparametric unseen species model using Euler transformation provided a lower-bound estimate of total TCR beta diversity. TCRdb reworked the public reads: Q25 trimming with fastp, MiXCR clone assembly, productive beta chains retained. Identical CDR3 protein sequences are pooled into one entry, listed with their most common genes and DNA. For this entry, the V and J calls and clone size follow TCRdb and not the study's own pipeline. Within this sample are around 1.5 million distinct CDR3 sequences, with about 31% of them counted one time only. Of the sample, approximately 10% is held by the ten largest clones.

A note on this clonotype: This receptor's antigen is unknown. Base qualities were left out, and no much larger clone turns up one base away.

The CDR3 measures 13 amino acids from cysteine to phenylalanine. Only the CDR3 region is kept as DNA, spanning 39 bases read in frame from base 1. The germline V and J ends show losses of 6 bases and 7 bases respectively, and no gene match explains 9 bases of the junction. From a lookup of the germline V gene, CDR1 and CDR2 are SQVTM and ANQGSEA. The sequence was obtained from a woman aged 25 to 45 in good health. In this chain, TRBV29-1 is recombined with TRBJ1-1; 9 central bases correspond to TRBD1. Sequenced sample: blood. The base sequence is TGCAGCGTAGAACCCGGGACAGGGCTTGAAGCTTTCTTT. This yields the protein CSVEPGTGLEAFF.